A single sample is the source of the 4 T cell receptor beta chains below, sequenced in a study of beta chain features in type 1 diabetes. Sequenced material consisted of expressed TCRB transcripts (all of the isolated RNA was reverse transcribed). The table came from immunoSEQ multiplex PCR; TCRdb's copy has only in-frame clones and leaves some out. The data show about 340,000 clones, roughly 8% seen once. Sequencing was done on a sample of central memory CD4+ T cells from blood. These receptor sequences come from a woman aged 18-29 years in good health.

This clone was seen a few times. The chain uses TRBV4-3 and TRBJ2-5; 8 bases fit TRBD1. The CDR3 extends over 20 amino acids. Germline V gene lookup returns CDR1 LGHNA and CDR2 YSLEER. The junction had 18 bases not matched to a gene; V was cut back by 0 bases and J by 3 bases. The CDR3 bases are TGCGCCAGCAGCCAAGATAGGTTAATCGCGAGACAGGGGAACGAAGAGACCCAGTACTTC. This encodes CASSQDRLIARQGNEETQYF.

This clone was seen many times. V gene TRBV9 combines with J gene TRBJ2-1, with D tentatively TRBD2 (6 bases). The germline CDR1 and CDR2 sequences are SGDLS and YYNGEE. There are 15 residues in the CDR3. Between the trimmed V and J ends, which lost 3 bases and 0 bases, there was a span of 10 bases. The CDR3 coding sequence is TGTGCCAGCAGCGATAGCGGAGCCTCCTACAATGAGCAGTTCTTC. Residues: CASSDSGASYNEQFF.

This clone was seen only a few times. This chain connects TRBV18 to TRBJ2-5, with unresolved D. Trimming removed 5 bases at V and 3 bases at J, with 4 bases between. Germline V gives CDR1 KGHSH, CDR2 LQKENI. This CDR3 comprises 11 residues. CDR3 sequence (DNA): TGTGCCAGCTCAACGGAAGAGACCCAGTACTTC. Protein sequence: CASSTEETQYF.

The chain is built from TRBV25-1 and TRBJ2-2, with D unresolved. The V and J ends lost 1 base and 7 bases respectively, with 4 bases between them. Per the germline V gene, CDR1 is MGHDK and CDR2 is SYGVNS. The CDR3 runs to 12 residues. This CDR3 is CASSESGGELFF. The CDR3 coding sequence is TGTGCCAGCAGTGAATCGGGCGGGGAGCTGTTTTTT.